The 7 T cell receptor beta chains reported below all come from one sample, sequenced in a study of vaccination and CD4 T cells after COVID-19. Treatment reported: roughly 11-day PBMC culture with coronavirus spike peptide pools or control peptides (ViraFEST assay). For these receptors, no antigen is known. The Oncomine TCR Beta short-read assay generated sequence data from the DNA of cultured CD4+ T cells. MiXCR was run by TCRdb on the PCR reads, yielding one entry per CDR3 protein. The table shows thousands of distinct CDR3 sequences, with approximately 64% occurring only once. The sample here was cultured CD4+ T cells from blood, taken after SARS-CoV-2 vaccination. The receptors come from a human donor with COVID-19.

This clonotype was seen once. The junction departs from the called germline gene at one end, perhaps through a read error. The V call is TRBV20-1, the J call TRBJ2-3; TRBD1 agrees at 8 bases. The germline V gene has CDR1 DFQATT and CDR2 SNEGSKA (reference sequence). The CDR3 is 13 amino acids. The CDR3 protein is CRPVGQALPSGNF. The CDR3 coding sequence is TGCAGGCCTGTGGGACAGGCCTTACCCTCGGGGAATTTT.

This clonotype appeared a single time. The junction departs from the called germline gene at one end, perhaps through a read error. The chain couples TRBV12-3 or TRBV12-4 to TRBJ1-1; unclear D gene. CDR3 length equals 13 residues. The CDR3 loop reads CASREKTTTSTQF. In DNA, the CDR3 is TGTGCCAGTCGAGAAAAGACCACTACTTCAACTCAATTT.

This clonotype showed up just once. The chain recombines TRBV11-2 with TRBJ2-3; 7 bases are a match to TRBD2. CDR3 size: 13 residues. Germline V gene data show CDR1 as SGHAT and CDR2 as FQNNGV. V trimming: 5 bases; J trimming: 8 bases; junction bases outside the gene matches: 7. The CDR3 loop reads CASSLNPGGTQYF. The DNA for the CDR3 is TGTGCCAGCAGCCTCAACCCGGGGGGTACGCAGTATTTT.

The chain links TRBV10-1 to TRBJ1-1; 8 nucleotides match TRBD1. The J segment lost 2 bases and the V segment lost 7 bases, leaving 3 bases of the junction unmatched. The CDR3 covers 13 residues. Germline CDR1 and CDR2: WNHNN and SYGVQD (reference sequence). The CDR3 region is CASTDRGNTEAFF. CDR3 nucleotide sequence: TGCGCCAGCACTGACAGGGGAAACACTGAAGCTTTCTTT.

Here the CDR3 reads CASSPSLAGGSYEQYF. CDR3 DNA: TGTGCCAGCAGCCCCTCGCTCGCGGGGGGGTCCTACGAGCAGTACTTC. The chain is built from TRBV7-2 and TRBJ2-7, with 9 bases aligning to TRBD2. Germline CDR1 SGHTA, CDR2 FQGNSA. V lost 5 bases to trimming and J lost 1 base; unmatched junction nucleotides: 9. This CDR3 is built from 16 residues.

V usage is TRBV6-2 or TRBV6-3 and J usage is TRBJ2-2; D gene uncertain. This CDR3 contains 15 residues. Germline CDR1 and CDR2: MNHEY and SVGEGT. Trimming removed 6 bases from V and 1 base from J, with 12 bases in between. CDR3 region: CASSLPTVNTGELFF. CDR3 DNA sequence: TGTGCCAGCAGCCTACCGACGGTGAACACCGGGGAGCTGTTTTTT.

This sequence joins TRBV7-9 and TRBJ1-5; D remains unclear. This CDR3 has 12 amino acids. Germline lookup yields CDR1 SEHNR and CDR2 FQNEAQ (reference sequence). V was trimmed by 6 bases and J by 3 bases, leaving 6 bases between them. The CDR3: CASSTNNQPQHF. The DNA for the CDR3 is TGTGCCAGCAGTACCAACAATCAGCCCCAGCATTTT.